Listed below are T cell receptor beta chains from one sample, sequenced in a study of monozygotic twins with inflammatory bowel disease. Reprocessing the 5' RACE reads, TCRdb reports a single entry for every CDR3 protein and omits DNA. The listing records 300,000 to 450,000 distinct CDR3 sequences. Input material: blood. Receptors were obtained from a human donor with ulcerative colitis or Crohn's disease, or a healthy co-twin of an affected twin (not recorded which). The CDR3 runs from the conserved cysteine through the conserved F or W.

TRBV29-1,TRBJ2-7,14,CSAQGASQSYEQYF
TRBV30,TRBJ2-3,13,CAWSQRQGGTQYF
TRBV20-1,TRBJ1-4,15,CSAQPFGRNNEKLFF
TRBV20-1,TRBJ2-7,15,CSARYVTSGSYEQYF
TRBV5-5,TRBJ2-7,14,CASSPGQEHYEQYF
TRBV15,TRBJ2-7,15,CATSRTSGGAHEQYF
TRBV9,TRBJ2-1,17,CASSAVGFGGAYNEQFF
TRBV9,TRBJ2-2,15,CASSVVGGPLGELFF
TRBV12-3/TRBV12-4,TRBJ2-1,15,CASKGQGVSYNEQFF
TRBV7-2,TRBJ2-5,16,CASSLALGTGQETQYF
TRBV12-3/TRBV12-4,TRBJ2-1,11,CASRDLYEQFF
TRBV5-1,TRBJ1-6,13,CASSLAPDSPLHF
TRBV4-2,TRBJ2-4,14,CASSQDLTKNIQYF
TRBV4-1,TRBJ1-6,19,CASSQEPGTGGGYNSPLHF
TRBV5-1,TRBJ1-2,16,CASSQATGQGASGYTF
TRBV29-1,TRBJ2-1,17,CSVEDLPPRLDLNEQFF
TRBV15,TRBJ2-3,15,CATSRAADPFDTQYF
TRBV5-1,TRBJ2-2,14,CASSLGSSTGELFF
TRBV7-3,TRBJ1-6,17,CASSQTATGSSNSPLHF
TRBV7-3,TRBJ1-1,14,CASSSRGALTEAFF
TRBV2,TRBJ2-3,14,CASIRGGRTDTQYF
TRBV24-1,TRBJ2-1,19,CATSDSPAGGQSSYNEQFF
TRBV4-3,TRBJ1-4,17,CASSQDYRGQGDEKLFF
TRBV7-2,TRBJ2-1,14,CASSSGTWKNEQFF
TRBV4-3,TRBJ2-7,15,CASSQDRTVSYEQYF
TRBV6-2/TRBV6-3,TRBJ2-7,15,CASSNPEIKQGEQYF
TRBV6-5,TRBJ2-7,15,CASSYSPGQSAEQYF
TRBV7-8,TRBJ2-3,16,CASSILLAGGADTQYF
TRBV3-1,TRBJ2-7,13,CASTGKGTYEQYF
TRBV15,TRBJ1-2,16,CATSIKTGGSNYGYTF
TRBV5-1,TRBJ2-5,16,CASSLASRGRWETQYF
TRBV28,TRBJ2-7,11,CASSRDHEQYF
TRBV11-2,TRBJ2-1,19,CASSLGSGAIGGGKDEQFF
TRBV20-1,TRBJ2-7,11,CSPRGGYEQYF
TRBV19,TRBJ2-2,15,CASSKVNRNTGELFF
TRBV7-2,TRBJ2-3,15,CASQGQRGITDTQYF
TRBV7-3,TRBJ1-5,15,CASSLIRAPNQPQHF
TRBV28,TRBJ1-1,13,CAINTGVPPEAFF
TRBV5-1,TRBJ1-6,16,CASSLAGSEAISPLHF
TRBV30,TRBJ1-5,15,CAWSPGQGNNQPQHF
TRBV29-1,TRBJ2-5,17,CSGTRDGQSLGQETQYF
TRBV9,TRBJ2-3,16,CASSVDRPVSTDTQYF
TRBV7-9,TRBJ1-4,16,CASSSTRGPQNEKLFF
TRBV7-3,TRBJ1-1,15,CASSLSVAGDTEAFF
TRBV7-9,TRBJ1-1,15,CASSAGGQLSTEAFF
TRBV18,TRBJ1-6,12,CASSPEGAITHF
TRBV7-2,TRBJ2-7,16,CASSFGPGQGRDEQYF
TRBV4-3,TRBJ2-7,15,CASSQETSFWYEQYF
TRBV10-3,TRBJ2-1,15,CAISESSGTYNEQFF
TRBV7-2,TRBJ1-2,15,CASSTRPNTNYGYTF
TRBV11-2,TRBJ1-2,16,CASSPLGQQGYYGYTF
TRBV28,TRBJ2-1,14,CASRKKSSYNEQFF
TRBV29-1,TRBJ2-7,11,CSVEARPWWDF